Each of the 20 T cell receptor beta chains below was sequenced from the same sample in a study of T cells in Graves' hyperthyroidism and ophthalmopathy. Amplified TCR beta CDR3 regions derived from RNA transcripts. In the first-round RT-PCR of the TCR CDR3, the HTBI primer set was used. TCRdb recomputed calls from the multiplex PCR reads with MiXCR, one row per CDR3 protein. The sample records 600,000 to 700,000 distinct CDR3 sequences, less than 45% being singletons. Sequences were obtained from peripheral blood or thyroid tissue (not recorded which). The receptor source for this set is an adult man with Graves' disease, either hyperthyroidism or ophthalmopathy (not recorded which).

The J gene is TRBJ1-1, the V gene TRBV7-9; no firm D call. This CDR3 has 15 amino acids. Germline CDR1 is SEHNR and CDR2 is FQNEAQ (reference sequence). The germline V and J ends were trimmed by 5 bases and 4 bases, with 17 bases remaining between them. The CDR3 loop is CASSPPGGGGTEAFF. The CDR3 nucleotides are TGTGCCAGCAGCCCACCAGGCGGAGGCGGCACTGAAGCTTTCTTT.

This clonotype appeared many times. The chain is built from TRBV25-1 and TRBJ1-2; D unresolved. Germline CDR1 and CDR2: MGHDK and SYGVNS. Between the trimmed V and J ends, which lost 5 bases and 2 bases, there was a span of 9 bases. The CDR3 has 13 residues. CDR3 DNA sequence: TGTGCCAGCAGTCTCGTGATAAACTATGGCTACACCTTC. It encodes CASSLVINYGYTF.

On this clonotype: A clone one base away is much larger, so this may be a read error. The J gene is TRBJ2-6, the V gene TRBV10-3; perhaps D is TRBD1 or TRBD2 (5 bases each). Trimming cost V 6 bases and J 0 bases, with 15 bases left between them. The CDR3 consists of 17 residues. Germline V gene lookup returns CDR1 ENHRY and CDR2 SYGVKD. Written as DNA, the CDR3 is TGTGCCATCAGAGCGGACACTATTCACTCTGGGGCCAACGTCCTGACTTTC. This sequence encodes CAIRADTIHSGANVLTF.

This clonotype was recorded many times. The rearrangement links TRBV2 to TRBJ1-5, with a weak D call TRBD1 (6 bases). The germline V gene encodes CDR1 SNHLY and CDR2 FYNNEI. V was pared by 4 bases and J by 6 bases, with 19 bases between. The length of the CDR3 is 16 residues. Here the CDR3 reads CASSGLGATSLQPQHF. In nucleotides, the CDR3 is TGTGCCAGCAGTGGGCTGGGGGCAACATCGCTTCAGCCCCAGCATTTT.

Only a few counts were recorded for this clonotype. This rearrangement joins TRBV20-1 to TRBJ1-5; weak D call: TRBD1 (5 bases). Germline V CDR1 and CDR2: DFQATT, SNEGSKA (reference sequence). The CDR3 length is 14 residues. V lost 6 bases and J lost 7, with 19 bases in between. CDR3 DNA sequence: TGCAGTGCCTCCGGGACGTCCGCCTCCCAGCCCCAGCATTTT. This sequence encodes CSASGTSASQPQHF.

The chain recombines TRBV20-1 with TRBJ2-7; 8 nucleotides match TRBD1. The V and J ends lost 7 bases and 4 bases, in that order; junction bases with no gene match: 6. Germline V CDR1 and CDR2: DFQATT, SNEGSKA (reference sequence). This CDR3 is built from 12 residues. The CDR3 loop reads CSERQGAYEQYF. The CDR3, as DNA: TGCAGTGAACGTCAGGGGGCTTACGAGCAGTACTTC.

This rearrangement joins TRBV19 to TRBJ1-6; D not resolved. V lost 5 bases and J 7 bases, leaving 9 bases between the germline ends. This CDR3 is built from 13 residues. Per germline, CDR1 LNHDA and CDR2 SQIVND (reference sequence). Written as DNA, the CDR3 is TGTGCCAGTAGTCCGGTCCACAATTCACCCCTCCACTTT. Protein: CASSPVHNSPLHF.

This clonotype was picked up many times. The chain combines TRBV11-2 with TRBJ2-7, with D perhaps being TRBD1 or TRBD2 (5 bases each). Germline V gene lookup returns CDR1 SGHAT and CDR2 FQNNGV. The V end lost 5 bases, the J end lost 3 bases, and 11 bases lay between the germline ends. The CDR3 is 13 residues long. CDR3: CASSRGTDYEQYF. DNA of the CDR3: TGTGCCAGCAGCAGAGGGACCGACTACGAGCAGTACTTC.

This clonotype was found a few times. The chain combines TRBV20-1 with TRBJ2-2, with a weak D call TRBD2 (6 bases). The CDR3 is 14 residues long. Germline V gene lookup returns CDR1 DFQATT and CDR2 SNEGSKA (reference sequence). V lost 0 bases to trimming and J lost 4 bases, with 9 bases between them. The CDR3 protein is CSAREEGATGELFF. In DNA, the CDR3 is TGCAGTGCTAGAGAGGAGGGAGCCACCGGGGAGCTGTTTTTT.

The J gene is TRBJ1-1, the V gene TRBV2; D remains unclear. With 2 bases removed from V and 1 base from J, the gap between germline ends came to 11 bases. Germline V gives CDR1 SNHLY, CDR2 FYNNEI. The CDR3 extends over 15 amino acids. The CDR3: CASSEYVGWNTEAFF. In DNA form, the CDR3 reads TGTGCCAGCAGTGAATACGTAGGTTGGAACACTGAAGCTTTCTTT.

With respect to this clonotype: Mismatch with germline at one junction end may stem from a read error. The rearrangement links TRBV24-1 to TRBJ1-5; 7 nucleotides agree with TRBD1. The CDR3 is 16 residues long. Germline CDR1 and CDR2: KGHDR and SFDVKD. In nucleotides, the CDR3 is TGTGCCAGCAGTTCGAGGGGGCAGATTAGCAATCAGCCCCAGCATTTT. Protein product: CASSSRGQISNQPQHF.

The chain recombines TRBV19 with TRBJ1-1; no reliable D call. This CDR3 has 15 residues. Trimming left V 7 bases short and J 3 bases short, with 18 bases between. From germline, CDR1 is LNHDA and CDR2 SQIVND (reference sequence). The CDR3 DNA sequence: TGTGCCAGTAAAGGCTTTGGGGAGACGGACACTGAAGCTTTCTTT. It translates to CASKGFGETDTEAFF.

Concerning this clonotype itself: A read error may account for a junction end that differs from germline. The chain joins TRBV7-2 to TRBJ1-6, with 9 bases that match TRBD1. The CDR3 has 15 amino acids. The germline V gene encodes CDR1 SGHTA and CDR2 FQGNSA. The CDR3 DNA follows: TGCGCCAGCAGCCCCAGGACAGGGGTGGGATCACCCCTCCACTTT. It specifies CASSPRTGVGSPLHF. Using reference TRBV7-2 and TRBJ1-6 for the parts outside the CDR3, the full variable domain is GAGVSQSPSNKVTEKGKDVELRCDPISGHTALYWYRQSLGQGLEFLIYFQGNSAPDKSGLPSDRFSAERTGGSVSTLTIQRTQQEDSAVYLCASSPRTGVGSPLHFGNGTRLTVT.

Here the CDR3 DNA reads TGTGCCACCAGTGACGGGTCCCTTGGAGAGACCCAGTACTTC. Its protein product is CATSDGSLGETQYF. The chain recombines TRBV24-1 with TRBJ2-5; D not resolved. Trimming left V 4 bases short and J 4 bases short, with 12 bases between. CDR3 size: 14 residues. CDR1 is KGHDR and CDR2 is SFDVKD in the germline V gene.

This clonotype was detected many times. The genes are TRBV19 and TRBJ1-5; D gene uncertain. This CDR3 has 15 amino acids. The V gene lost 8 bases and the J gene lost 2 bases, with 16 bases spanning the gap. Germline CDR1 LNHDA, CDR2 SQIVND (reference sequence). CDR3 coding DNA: TGTGCCAGTGTAGCGAGCGGGCTAGGCAATCAGCCCCAGCATTTT. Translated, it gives CASVASGLGNQPQHF.

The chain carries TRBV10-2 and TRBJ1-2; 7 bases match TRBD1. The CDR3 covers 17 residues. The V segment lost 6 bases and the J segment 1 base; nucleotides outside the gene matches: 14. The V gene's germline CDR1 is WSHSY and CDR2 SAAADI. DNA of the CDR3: TGCGCCAGCAGCGACAAAACAGGGACAGAATTTAACTATGGCTACACCTTC. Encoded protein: CASSDKTGTEFNYGYTF.

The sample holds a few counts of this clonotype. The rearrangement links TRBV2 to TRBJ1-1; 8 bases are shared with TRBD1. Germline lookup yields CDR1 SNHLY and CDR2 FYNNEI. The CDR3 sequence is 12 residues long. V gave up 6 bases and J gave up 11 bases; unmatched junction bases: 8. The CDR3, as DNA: TGTGCCAGCAGAGGACAGGGTTTCCTGGCTTTCTTT. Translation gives CASRGQGFLAFF.

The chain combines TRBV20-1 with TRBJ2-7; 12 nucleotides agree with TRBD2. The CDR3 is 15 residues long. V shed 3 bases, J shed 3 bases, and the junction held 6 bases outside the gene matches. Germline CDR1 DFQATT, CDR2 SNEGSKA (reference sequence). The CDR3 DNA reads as TGCAGTGCTAGGCCTAGCGGGGGGGACCACTACGAGCAGTACTTC. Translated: CSARPSGGDHYEQYF.

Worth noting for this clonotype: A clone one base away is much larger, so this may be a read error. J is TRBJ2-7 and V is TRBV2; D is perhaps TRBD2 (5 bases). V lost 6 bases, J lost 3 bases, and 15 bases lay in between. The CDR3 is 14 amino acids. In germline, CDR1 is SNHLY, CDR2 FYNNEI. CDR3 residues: CASREVGAIYEQYF. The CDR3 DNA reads TGTGCCAGCAGAGAGGTGGGAGCCATCTACGAGCAGTACTTC.

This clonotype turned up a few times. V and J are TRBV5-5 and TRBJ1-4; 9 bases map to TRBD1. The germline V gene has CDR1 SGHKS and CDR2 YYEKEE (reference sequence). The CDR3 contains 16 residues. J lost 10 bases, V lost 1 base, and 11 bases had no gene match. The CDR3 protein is CASSLIDGTGSRKLFF. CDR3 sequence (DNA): TGTGCCAGCAGCTTGATCGACGGGACAGGGTCGCGAAAACTGTTTTTT.